This entry lists 9 T cell receptor beta chains sequenced from one sample in a study of identical twins. One entry per CDR3 protein results from TCRdb running MiXCR on the 5' RACE reads. Altogether roughly 200,000 distinct CDR3 sequences are present, around 6.8% being singletons, with the ten largest covering roughly 2%. This sample also belongs to another study, concerning yellow fever vaccine responses in identical twins.

Sequenced: memory (CD45RO+) T cells sorted from blood. These receptors were collected from a woman aged 18-29 years in good health.

This clonotype has just a few counts. The gene calls are TRBV5-1 and TRBJ2-1; 13 bases match TRBD2. Germline loops: CDR1 SGHRS, CDR2 YFSETQ. There are 17 residues in the CDR3. Losses at the gene ends were 4 bases for V and 0 bases for J; bases not matched to a gene: 4. CDR3 DNA: TGCGCCAGCAGCGAGACTAGCGGGGGGAGCTCCTACAATGAGCAGTTCTTC. This gives the protein CASSETSGGSSYNEQFF.

This clonotype was seen only a few times. The chain is built from TRBV27 and TRBJ2-3, with 12 bases aligning to TRBD2. The V segment lost 7 bases and the J segment 4 bases; nucleotides outside the gene matches: 9. Germline V gives CDR1 MNHEY, CDR2 SMNVEV (reference sequence). The CDR3 is made up of 16 amino acids. The CDR3 coding sequence is TGTGCCAGCACTTCGAGACTAGCGGGGGCCGCAGATACGCAGTATTTT. Translation gives CASTSRLAGAADTQYF.

This rearrangement joins TRBV12-3 or TRBV12-4 to TRBJ1-2; TRBD1 aligns across 8 bases. The CDR3 loop spans 15 amino acids. V shed 2 bases and J 5 bases; nucleotides not matched to a gene: 7. Here the CDR3 reads CASSLRAQGEYGYTF. The CDR3 DNA is TGTGCCAGCAGTTTACGGGCACAGGGGGAGTATGGCTACACCTTC.

The chain carries TRBV6-2 or TRBV6-3 and TRBJ2-5, with 8 positions matching TRBD2. The ends lost 2 bases at V and 5 bases at J; junction bases unmatched: 13. Per germline, CDR1 MNHEY and CDR2 SVGEGT. The CDR3 length is 17 residues. Here the CDR3 DNA reads TGTGCCAGCAGTTACGAGCGTAGGCGGGAGGCCCGGGAGACCCAGTACTTC. Amino acids: CASSYERRREARETQYF.

V is TRBV11-2 and J is TRBJ2-3; the D is unclear. V gave up 2 bases and J gave up 0 bases, with 9 bases separating them. Germline V gene data show CDR1 as SGHAT and CDR2 as FQNNGV. The CDR3 loop spans 15 amino acids. Here the CDR3 DNA reads TGTGCCAGCAGCTTATCGGTACTGAGCACAGATACGCAGTATTTT. This sequence encodes CASSLSVLSTDTQYF.

This clonotype was seen repeatedly, ten times or more. The gene calls are TRBV12-3 or TRBV12-4 and TRBJ1-3; a weak D match, TRBD1 (6 bases). The ends were cut back, 5 bases at V and 0 bases at J, with 8 bases in the middle. The CDR3 is 14 amino acids. CDR3 DNA: TGTGCCAGCAGTCGAGGGGGCTCTGGAAACACCATATATTTT. This gives the protein CASSRGGSGNTIYF.

There are many counts of this clonotype. The CDR3 sequence is CASRSRDRGLYGYTF. DNA of the CDR3: TGTGCCAGCAGGTCCCGGGACAGGGGATTATATGGCTACACCTTC. The chain uses TRBV12-3 or TRBV12-4 and TRBJ1-2, with 10 bases fitting TRBD1. CDR3 size: 15 residues. Trimming removed 6 bases from V and 5 bases from J; junction bases left unmatched: 9.

This clonotype was seen many times. The chain has TRBV20-1 and TRBJ1-1, with D uncertain. V was shortened by 0 bases and J by 1 base, with 9 bases between the two germline ends. Germline V CDR1 and CDR2: DFQATT, SNEGSKA (reference sequence). The CDR3 spans 14 residues. CDR3 DNA: TGCAGTGCTAGAGATTGGCGGGGGAACACTGAAGCTTTCTTT. Translated, it gives CSARDWRGNTEAFF.

This clonotype was seen repeatedly, ten times or more. This rearrangement joins TRBV29-1 to TRBJ1-1; D perhaps matches TRBD1 (6 bases). The V and J ends lost 2 bases and 8 bases respectively, with 18 bases between them. This CDR3 contains 14 residues. Germline V gene data show CDR1 as SQVTM and CDR2 as ANQGSEA. CDR3 amino acids: CSVETTGTVPEAFF. The CDR3 bases are TGCAGCGTTGAAACAACAGGGACGGTCCCAGAAGCTTTCTTT.